Presented here are 28 T cell receptor beta chains from one specimen sequenced in a study of cytomegalovirus exposure and HLA in healthy donors. The PCR made use of 60 Vbeta and 13 Jbeta primers. Assay: immunoSEQ multiplex PCR; the TCRdb copy retains only in-frame clones and omits some. This table has fewer than 50,000 clones, around 58% appearing once. Sequencing used PBMCs. The receptors stem from a man aged 60-69 years in good health and CMV-seropositive.

This clone has just a few counts. CDR3 DNA: TGCAGCGTTGATAGGAGGAATAGCAAGGTTGAGCAGTTCTTC. This sequence encodes CSVDRRNSKVEQFF. The V gene is TRBV29-1, the J gene TRBJ2-1; TRBD2 is a possible D gene (5 bases). Per germline, CDR1 SQVTM and CDR2 ANQGSEA. This CDR3 region has 14 residues. Trimming took 3 bases from V and 9 from J, leaving 18 bases between them.

In its sample, this clone was seen a few times. J is TRBJ1-5 and V is TRBV19; 9 bases are shared with TRBD1. Trimming cost V 5 bases and J 2 bases; bases outside gene matches: 13. The CDR3 length is 18 residues. Germline loops: CDR1 LNHDA, CDR2 SQIVND (reference sequence). The CDR3, as DNA: TGTGCCAGTAGTCGCACGGGACAGGGTATGATTGGCAATCAGCCCCAGCATTTT. Translated: CASSRTGQGMIGNQPQHF.

The chain combines TRBV28 with TRBJ2-7; no definite D call. The CDR3 totals 11 residues. Germline-derived CDR1 and CDR2 are MDHEN and SYDVKM. The ends were cut back, 5 bases at V and 8 bases at J, with 10 bases in the middle. Written as DNA, the CDR3 is TGTGCCAGCAGTCTGAACACAAAGCAGTACTTC. This gives the protein CASSLNTKQYF.

V gene TRBV5-1 combines with J gene TRBJ1-2, with 10 bases aligning to TRBD1. The CDR3 consists of 17 residues. CDR1 SGHRS and CDR2 YFSETQ come from the germline V gene. V was pared by 2 bases and J by 4 bases, with 11 bases of the junction left unmatched. The CDR3 DNA follows: TGCGCCAGCAGCTTTTGGACAGGGGGACCGAGGGTCTATGGCTACACCTTC. Translation gives CASSFWTGGPRVYGYTF.

This clone was observed a handful of times. The chain recombines TRBV2 with TRBJ2-2, with a possible D match to TRBD2 (6 bases). V was cut by 2 bases and J by 0 bases, with 10 bases left in between. The CDR3 covers 16 residues. The germline CDR1 and CDR2 sequences are SNHLY and FYNNEI. The CDR3 sequence: CASSEHSGANTGELFF. The CDR3 bases are TGTGCCAGCAGTGAACATAGCGGAGCGAACACCGGGGAGCTGTTTTTT.

The chain links TRBV28 to TRBJ1-2; tentatively, D is TRBD1 (6 bases). Germline-derived CDR1 and CDR2 are MDHEN and SYDVKM. This CDR3 comprises 13 residues. The ends were cut back, 6 bases at V and 5 bases at J, with 13 bases in the middle. The CDR3 loop reads CASSSDRKYGYTF. The CDR3 DNA reads TGTGCCAGCAGCTCCGACAGGAAATATGGCTACACCTTC.

This sequence joins TRBV5-1 and TRBJ1-1; 12 bases agree with TRBD1. The V gene's germline CDR1 is SGHRS and CDR2 YFSETQ. The CDR3 runs to 15 residues. With V trimmed by 1 base and J by 7 bases, 5 bases remained unmatched. The CDR3 reads CASSLRDRGQGEAFF. The CDR3 DNA follows: TGCGCCAGCAGCTTGAGGGACAGGGGGCAAGGTGAAGCTTTCTTT.

The gene calls are TRBV2 and TRBJ2-7; a weak D match, TRBD1 (6 bases). V was trimmed by 7 bases and J by 2 bases, leaving 12 bases between them. CDR1 and CDR2 from the germline V gene are SNHLY and FYNNEI. The CDR3 covers 13 residues. The CDR3 spells CASNREFTYEQYF. CDR3 nucleotides: TGTGCCAGCAACAGGGAATTCACCTACGAGCAGTACTTC. Based on the CDR3 plus reference TRBV2 and TRBJ2-7, the full variable domain is EPEVTQTPSHQVTQMGQEVILRCVPISNHLYFYWYRQILGQKVEFLVSFYNNEISEKSEIFDDQFSVERPDGSNFTLKIRSTKLEDSAMYFCASNREFTYEQYFGPGTRLTVT.

The chain combines TRBV5-1 with TRBJ2-7; 11 bases are shared with TRBD2. Unmatched junction bases numbered 9, after V lost 1 base and J lost 6 bases. The CDR3 totals 16 residues. In germline, CDR1 is SGHRS, CDR2 YFSETQ. CDR3 in DNA: TGCGCCAGCAGCTTGACCCTACTAGCGGGAGTCTCCGAGCAGTACTTC. Its protein product is CASSLTLLAGVSEQYF. Based on the CDR3 plus reference TRBV5-1 and TRBJ2-7, the full variable domain is KAGVTQTPRYLIKTRGQQVTLSCSPISGHRSVSWYQQTPGQGLQFLFEYFSETQRNKGNFPGRFSGRQFSNSRSEMNVSTLELGDSALYLCASSLTLLAGVSEQYFGPGTRLTVT.

The gene calls are TRBV30 and TRBJ2-7, with D possibly TRBD1 on 6 matching bases. The CDR3 has 15 residues. Trimming removed 3 bases at V and 1 base at J, with 16 bases between. CDR1 is GTSNPN, CDR2 SVGIG, per germline (reference sequence). CDR3 DNA sequence: TGTGCCTGGAGCTCCCAGGGGAGTAGGTCCTACGAGCAGTACTTC. It encodes CAWSSQGSRSYEQYF.

This clone was picked up a small number of times. The genes are TRBV5-4 and TRBJ2-2; TRBD2 matches at 11 bases. This CDR3 contains 16 residues. Germline V gene lookup returns CDR1 SGHNT and CDR2 YYREEE (reference sequence). J gave up 5 bases and V 0 bases, and 3 bases lay outside the gene matches. The CDR3 DNA is TGTGCCAGCAGCTTGGAACTAGCGGGGGCGACCGGGGAGCTGTTTTTT. Amino acids: CASSLELAGATGELFF.

Concerning this clone itself: Distinct nucleotide sequences in the sample also encode this CDR3. As DNA, the CDR3 is TGTGCCAGCAGGAAGGGACAGGGTCATACAAGTGGTTTCGAAGAGACCCAGTACTTC. Its translation: CASRKGQGHTSGFEETQYF. The chain has TRBV2 and TRBJ2-5; 9 bases agree with TRBD1. CDR1 is SNHLY, CDR2 FYNNEI, per germline. The length of the CDR3 is 19 residues. The V gene end was trimmed by 6 bases and the J gene end by 3 bases; junction bases not matched to a gene: 20. The full variable domain, its missing parts supplied by reference TRBV2 and TRBJ2-5, is EPEVTQTPSHQVTQMGQEVILRCVPISNHLYFYWYRQILGQKVEFLVSFYNNEISEKSEIFDDQFSVERPDGSNFTLKIRSTKLEDSAMYFCASRKGQGHTSGFEETQYFGPGTRLLVL.

The chain is built from TRBV7-9 and TRBJ2-7, with 10 nucleotides matching TRBD1. CDR1 and CDR2 from the germline V gene are SEHNR and FQNEAQ (reference sequence). Trimming at V came to 2 bases and at J to 6 bases, leaving 13 bases not matched to a gene. The CDR3 extends over 17 amino acids. This chain's CDR3 is CASSLRGTGVGQGEQYF. In DNA form, the CDR3 reads TGTGCCAGCAGCTTACGCGGGACAGGGGTTGGTCAGGGCGAGCAGTACTTC. Full variable domain (remainder filled in from reference TRBV7-9 and TRBJ2-7): DTGVSQNPRHKITKRGQNVTFRCDPISEHNRLYWYRQTLGQGPEFLTYFQNEAQLEKSRLLSDRFSAERPKGSFSTLEIQRTEQGDSAMYLCASSLRGTGVGQGEQYFGPGTRLTVT.

This clone showed up just a few times. CDR3 DNA sequence: TGTGCCAGCAGTCCGGGACAGCGGCTCGAGCAGTACTTC. Amino acid sequence: CASSPGQRLEQYF. The chain employs TRBV28 and TRBJ2-7, with 7 bases lining up with TRBD1. Germline CDR1 MDHEN, CDR2 SYDVKM. The CDR3 has 13 amino acids. Trimming removed 5 bases from V and 6 bases from J; junction bases left unmatched: 7.

The chain uses TRBV6-5 and TRBJ1-2; D unclear. This CDR3 contains 13 residues. CDR1 is MNHEY and CDR2 is SVGAGI in the germline V gene. Trimming stripped 5 bases from V and 0 bases from J, with 7 bases between. CDR3: CASSATTNYGYTF. CDR3 bases: TGTGCCAGCAGTGCGACAACTAACTATGGCTACACCTTC.

In its sample, this clone was seen once. The chain has TRBV7-2 and TRBJ2-7; TRBD1 might be the D (5 bases). Per the germline V gene, CDR1 is SGHTA and CDR2 is FQGNSA. Trimming cost V 5 bases and J 2 bases, with 10 bases left between them. This CDR3 is 13 amino acids long. CDR3 DNA: TGTGCCAGCAGCCTCTTAGGGGCCTACGAGCAGTACTTC. Amino acid sequence: CASSLLGAYEQYF.

DNA for the CDR3: TGTGCCAGCAGTTTTCTACAGGGGGTTGGGACCCAGTACTTC. Translated, it gives CASSFLQGVGTQYF. The chain is built from TRBV28 and TRBJ2-5, with 8 bases lining up with TRBD1. V gave up 3 bases and J gave up 7 bases; unmatched junction bases: 7. Per germline, CDR1 MDHEN and CDR2 SYDVKM. The CDR3 totals 14 residues.

This clone was counted a few times. This chain links TRBV29-1 with TRBJ2-5, with D maybe TRBD2 (5 bases). CDR1 is SQVTM, CDR2 ANQGSEA, per germline. CDR3 length equals 15 residues. The V gene lost 6 bases and the J gene lost 4 bases, with 21 bases spanning the gap. CDR3 sequence: CSVDSGVGGPETQYF. Written as DNA, the CDR3 is TGCAGCGTCGATTCTGGGGTAGGCGGGCCAGAGACCCAGTACTTC.

The chain is built from TRBV19 and TRBJ2-7, with D maybe TRBD2 (6 bases). V lost 2 bases, J lost 2 bases, and 19 bases lay in between. The CDR3 spans 17 residues. Per germline, CDR1 LNHDA and CDR2 SQIVND (reference sequence). DNA for the CDR3: TGTGCCAGTAGTATATTCGGAGGGGAGGATAGTCCCTACGAGCAGTACTTC. It specifies CASSIFGGEDSPYEQYF.

The V gene is TRBV28, the J gene TRBJ2-1; 9 bases fit TRBD2. The germline CDR1 and CDR2 sequences are MDHEN and SYDVKM. CDR3 length: 16 residues. V shed 6 bases, J shed 0 bases, and the junction held 6 bases outside the gene matches. The CDR3 DNA is TGTGCCAGCAGGAAAAGGACTAGCGTCTCCTACAATGAGCAGTTCTTC. It codes for CASRKRTSVSYNEQFF.

This chain uses TRBV21-1 with TRBJ2-4; TRBD2 was called by the table and not checked on the DNA. TRBV21-1 has pseudogene status. The CDR3 is made up of 18 amino acids. CDR3 sequence reads: CASSKKVREIRRRNIQYF. CDR3 in DNA: TGTGCCAGCAGCAAAAAAGTTCGGGAGATTAGGAGGAGAAACATTCAGTACTTC.

The chain recombines TRBV29-1 with TRBJ2-5; 8 bases match TRBD1. The better agreement between TRBJ2-7 and the DNA end casts doubt on the J call. The CDR3 runs 13 residues. Germline-derived CDR1 and CDR2 are SQVTM and ANQGSEA. The DNA for the CDR3 is TGCAGCATTAATAGACAGGGGACCTACGAGCAGTACTTC. Its protein is CSINRQGTYEQYF.

This clone showed up just a few times. J is TRBJ2-3 and V is TRBV28, with a weak D call TRBD1 (5 bases). Deletions cut 7 bases from V and 3 bases from J, with 11 bases between. The length of the CDR3 is 13 residues. The germline gives CDR1 MDHEN, CDR2 SYDVKM. This CDR3 is CASIEGATDTQYF. In DNA, the CDR3 is TGTGCCAGCATCGAAGGGGCGACAGATACGCAGTATTTT.

The J gene is TRBJ1-1, the V gene TRBV30, with D uncertain. V was trimmed by 7 bases and J by 6 bases, leaving 21 bases between them. The germline V gene has CDR1 GTSNPN and CDR2 SVGIG (reference sequence). The CDR3 totals 14 residues. The CDR3 DNA reads as TGTGCCTTTATCGTCCCGTTCCTCCGTCCTGAAGCTTTCTTT. Translation: CAFIVPFLRPEAFF.

CDR3 sequence (DNA): TGTGCCAGCACCACGAATCTAGCGGGAGTTAATGAGCAGTTCTTC. This codes for CASTTNLAGVNEQFF. V is TRBV11-2 and J is TRBJ2-1, with 10 bases aligning to TRBD2. V was clipped by 7 bases and J by 7 bases; unmatched bases: 10. Germline CDR1 and CDR2: SGHAT and FQNNGV. The CDR3 runs 15 residues.

About this clone itself: At one of its ends the junction is not consistent with the germline gene, which may arise from a read error. The rearrangement joins TRBV29-1 to TRBJ2-7, with unresolved D. This CDR3 is 13 amino acids long. The germline V gene has CDR1 SQVTM and CDR2 ANQGSEA. The CDR3 region is CGVEEAGSYEQYF. In nucleotides, the CDR3 is TGCGGCGTTGAAGAGGCAGGCTCCTACGAGCAGTACTTC.

The chain recombines TRBV27 with TRBJ2-2; possible D gene TRBD1, 6 bases. Germline lookup yields CDR1 MNHEY and CDR2 SMNVEV (reference sequence). The CDR3 extends over 15 amino acids. The V and J ends lost 6 bases and 0 bases respectively, with 11 bases between them. The CDR3: CASRRQESNTGELFF. The CDR3 region has the DNA TGTGCCAGCAGGCGACAGGAGTCGAACACCGGGGAGCTGTTTTTT.

V and J are TRBV25-1 and TRBJ1-5, with 7 nucleotides matching TRBD1. V was clipped by 7 bases and J by 6 bases; unmatched bases: 21. Germline V lookup: CDR1 MGHDK, CDR2 SYGVNS. This CDR3 has 18 residues. Here the CDR3 DNA reads TGTGCCAGCAAACCTTACCCACAGGGACAGCCTTTTTGTCAGCCCCAGCATTTT. Amino acid sequence: CASKPYPQGQPFCQPQHF.